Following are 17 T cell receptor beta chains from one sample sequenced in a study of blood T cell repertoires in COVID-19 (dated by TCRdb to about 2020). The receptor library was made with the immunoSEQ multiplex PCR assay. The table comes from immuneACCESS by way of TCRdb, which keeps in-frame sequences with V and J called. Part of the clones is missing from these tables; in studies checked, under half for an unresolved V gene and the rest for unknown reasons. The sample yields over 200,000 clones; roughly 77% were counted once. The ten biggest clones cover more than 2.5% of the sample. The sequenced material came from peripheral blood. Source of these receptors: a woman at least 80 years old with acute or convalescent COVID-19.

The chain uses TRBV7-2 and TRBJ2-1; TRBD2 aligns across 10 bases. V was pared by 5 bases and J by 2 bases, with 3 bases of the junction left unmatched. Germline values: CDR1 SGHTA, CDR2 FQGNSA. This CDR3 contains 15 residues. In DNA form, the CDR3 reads TGTGCCAGCAGCCCCGGACTAGCGGCCTACAATGAGCAGTTCTTC. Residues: CASSPGLAAYNEQFF.

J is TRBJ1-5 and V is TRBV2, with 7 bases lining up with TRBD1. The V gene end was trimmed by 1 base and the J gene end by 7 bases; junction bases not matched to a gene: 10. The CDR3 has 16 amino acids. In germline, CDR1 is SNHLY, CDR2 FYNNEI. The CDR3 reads CASSEVPQTGNQPQHF. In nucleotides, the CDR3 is TGTGCCAGCAGTGAAGTTCCCCAGACAGGGAACCAGCCCCAGCATTTT.

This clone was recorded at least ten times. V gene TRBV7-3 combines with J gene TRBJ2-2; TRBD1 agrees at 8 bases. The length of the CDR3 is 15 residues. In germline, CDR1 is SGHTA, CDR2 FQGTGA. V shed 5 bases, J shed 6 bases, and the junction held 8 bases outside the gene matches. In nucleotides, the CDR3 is TGTGCCAGCAGCCGGACAGGGTTGGATCCCGGGGAGCTGTTTTTT. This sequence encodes CASSRTGLDPGELFF. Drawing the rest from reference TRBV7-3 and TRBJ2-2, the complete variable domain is GAGVSQTPSNKVTEKGKYVELRCDPISGHTALYWYRQSLGQGPEFLIYFQGTGAADDSGLPNDRFFAVRPEGSVSTLKIQRTERGDSAVYLCASSRTGLDPGELFFGEGSRLTVL.

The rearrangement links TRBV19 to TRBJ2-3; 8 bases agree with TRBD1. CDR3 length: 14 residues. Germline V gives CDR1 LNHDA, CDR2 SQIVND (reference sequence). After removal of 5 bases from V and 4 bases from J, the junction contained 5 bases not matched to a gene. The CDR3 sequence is CASSFGQGADTQYF. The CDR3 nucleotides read TGTGCCAGTAGTTTCGGACAGGGTGCAGATACGCAGTATTTT.

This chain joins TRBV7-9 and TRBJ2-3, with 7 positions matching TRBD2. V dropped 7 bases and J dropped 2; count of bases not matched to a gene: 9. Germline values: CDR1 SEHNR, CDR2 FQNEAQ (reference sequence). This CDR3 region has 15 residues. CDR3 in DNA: TGTGCCAGCACCGCCCAGAGCGGGAACACAGATACGCAGTATTTT. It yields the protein CASTAQSGNTDTQYF.

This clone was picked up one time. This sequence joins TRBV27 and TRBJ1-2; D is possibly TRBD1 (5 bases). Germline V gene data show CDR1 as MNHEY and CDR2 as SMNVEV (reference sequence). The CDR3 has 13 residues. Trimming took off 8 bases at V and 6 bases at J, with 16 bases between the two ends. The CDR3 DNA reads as TGTGCCAGCCCCATTCTAGGGGAGGATGGCTACACCTTC. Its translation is CASPILGEDGYTF.

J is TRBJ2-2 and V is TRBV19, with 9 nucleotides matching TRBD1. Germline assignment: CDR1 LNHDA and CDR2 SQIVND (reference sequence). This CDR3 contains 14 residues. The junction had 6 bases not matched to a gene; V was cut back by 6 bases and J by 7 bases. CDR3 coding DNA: TGTGCCAGTAGCACCGGGACAGGGTTCGGGGAGCTGTTTTTT. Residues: CASSTGTGFGELFF.

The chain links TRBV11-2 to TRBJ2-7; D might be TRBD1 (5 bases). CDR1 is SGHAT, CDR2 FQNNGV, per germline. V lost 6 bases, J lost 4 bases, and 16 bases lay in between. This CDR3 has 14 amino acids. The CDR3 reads CASSPQDGPYEQYF. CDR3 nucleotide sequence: TGTGCCAGCAGTCCACAGGACGGACCTTACGAGCAGTACTTC.

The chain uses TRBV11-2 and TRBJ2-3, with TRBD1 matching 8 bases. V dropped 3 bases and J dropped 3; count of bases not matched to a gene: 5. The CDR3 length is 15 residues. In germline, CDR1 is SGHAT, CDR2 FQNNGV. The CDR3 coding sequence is TGTGCCAGCAGCTTGGGACAGGCGAGGACAGATACGCAGTATTTT. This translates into CASSLGQARTDTQYF.

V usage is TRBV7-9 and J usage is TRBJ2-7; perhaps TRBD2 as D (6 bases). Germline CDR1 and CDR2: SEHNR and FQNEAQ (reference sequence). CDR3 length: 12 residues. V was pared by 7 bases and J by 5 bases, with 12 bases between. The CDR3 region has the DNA TGTGCCAGCACCAAGCGGGTAAACGAGCAGTACTTC. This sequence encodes CASTKRVNEQYF.

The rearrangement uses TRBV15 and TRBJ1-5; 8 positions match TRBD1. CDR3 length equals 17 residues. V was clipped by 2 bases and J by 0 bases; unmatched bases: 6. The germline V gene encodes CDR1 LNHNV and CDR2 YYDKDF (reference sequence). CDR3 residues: CATSRQDRGHSNQPQHF. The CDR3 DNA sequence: TGTGCCACCAGCAGACAAGACAGGGGACATAGCAATCAGCCCCAGCATTTT.

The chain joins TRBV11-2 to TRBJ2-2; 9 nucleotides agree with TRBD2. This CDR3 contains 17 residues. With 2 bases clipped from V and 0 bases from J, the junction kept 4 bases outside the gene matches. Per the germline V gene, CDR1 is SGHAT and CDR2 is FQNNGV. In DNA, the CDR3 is TGTGCCAGCAGCTTACAACTAGCGGGCGCGAACACCGGGGAGCTGTTTTTT. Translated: CASSLQLAGANTGELFF.

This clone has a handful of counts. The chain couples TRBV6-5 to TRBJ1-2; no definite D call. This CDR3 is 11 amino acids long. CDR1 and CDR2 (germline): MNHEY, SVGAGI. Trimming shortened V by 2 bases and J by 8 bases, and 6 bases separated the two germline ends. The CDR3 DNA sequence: TGTGCCAGCAGTTACCACACCGGCTACACCTTC. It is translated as CASSYHTGYTF.

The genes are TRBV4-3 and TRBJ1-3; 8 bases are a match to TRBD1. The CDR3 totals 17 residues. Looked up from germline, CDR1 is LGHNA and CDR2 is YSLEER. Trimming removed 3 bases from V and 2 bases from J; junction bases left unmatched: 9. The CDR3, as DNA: TGCGCCAGCAGCCATCATGGACAGGGACCAGCTGGAAACACCATATATTTT. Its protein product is CASSHHGQGPAGNTIYF.

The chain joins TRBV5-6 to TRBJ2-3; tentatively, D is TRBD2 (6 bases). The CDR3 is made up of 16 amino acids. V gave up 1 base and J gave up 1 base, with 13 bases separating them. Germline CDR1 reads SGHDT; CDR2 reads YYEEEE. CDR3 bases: TGTGCCAGCAGCTTGTTAGGTGCTAGCGGCACAGATACGCAGTATTTT. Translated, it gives CASSLLGASGTDTQYF.

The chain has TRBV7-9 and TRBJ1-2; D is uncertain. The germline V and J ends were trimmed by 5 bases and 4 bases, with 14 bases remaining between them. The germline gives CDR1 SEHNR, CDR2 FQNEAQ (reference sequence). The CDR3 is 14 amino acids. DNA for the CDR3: TGTGCCAGCAGCCAAGGAGCGTCTATCTATGGCTACACCTTC. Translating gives CASSQGASIYGYTF. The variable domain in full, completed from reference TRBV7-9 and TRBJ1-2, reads DTGVSQNPRHKITKRGQNVTFRCDPISEHNRLYWYRQTLGQGPEFLTYFQNEAQLEKSRLLSDRFSAERPKGSFSTLEIQRTEQGDSAMYLCASSQGASIYGYTFGSGTRLTVV.

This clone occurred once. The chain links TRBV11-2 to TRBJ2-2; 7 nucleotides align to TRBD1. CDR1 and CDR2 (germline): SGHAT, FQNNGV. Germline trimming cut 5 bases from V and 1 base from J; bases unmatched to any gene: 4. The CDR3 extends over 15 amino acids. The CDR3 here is CASSVDRVNTGELFF. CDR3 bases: TGTGCCAGCAGCGTCGACAGGGTGAACACCGGGGAGCTGTTTTTT.